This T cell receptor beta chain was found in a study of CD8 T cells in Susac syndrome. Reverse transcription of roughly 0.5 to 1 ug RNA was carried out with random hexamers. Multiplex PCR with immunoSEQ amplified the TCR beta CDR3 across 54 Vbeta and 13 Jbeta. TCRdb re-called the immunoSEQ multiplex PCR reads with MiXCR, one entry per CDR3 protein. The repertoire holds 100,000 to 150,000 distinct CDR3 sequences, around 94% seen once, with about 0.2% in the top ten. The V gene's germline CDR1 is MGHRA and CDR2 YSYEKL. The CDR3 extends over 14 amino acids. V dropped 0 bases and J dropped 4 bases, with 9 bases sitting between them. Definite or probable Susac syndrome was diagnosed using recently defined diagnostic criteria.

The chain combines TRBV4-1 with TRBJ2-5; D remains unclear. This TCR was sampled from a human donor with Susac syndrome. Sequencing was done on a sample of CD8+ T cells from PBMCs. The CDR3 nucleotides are TGCGCCAGCAGCCAAGATAGGGTGCTAGAGACCCAGTACTTC. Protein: CASSQDRVLETQYF.